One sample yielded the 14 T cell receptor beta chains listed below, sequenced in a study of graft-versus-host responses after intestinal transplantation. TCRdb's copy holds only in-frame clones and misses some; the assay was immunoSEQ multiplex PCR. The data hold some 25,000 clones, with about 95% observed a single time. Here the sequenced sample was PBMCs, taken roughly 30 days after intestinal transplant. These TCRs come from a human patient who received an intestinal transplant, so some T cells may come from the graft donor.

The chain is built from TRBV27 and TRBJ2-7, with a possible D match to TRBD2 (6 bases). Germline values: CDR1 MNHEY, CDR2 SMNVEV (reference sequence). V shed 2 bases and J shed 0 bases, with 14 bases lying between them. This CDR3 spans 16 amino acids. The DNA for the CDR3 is TGTGCCAGCAGTTTAAGAGGGATGGGACTCTCCTACGAGCAGTACTTC. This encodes CASSLRGMGLSYEQYF.

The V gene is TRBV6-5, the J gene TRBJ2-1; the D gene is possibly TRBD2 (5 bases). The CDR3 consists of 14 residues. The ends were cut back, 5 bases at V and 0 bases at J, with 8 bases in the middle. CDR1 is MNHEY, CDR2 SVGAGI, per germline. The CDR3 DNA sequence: TGTGCCAGCAGTATGGGGAGCTCCTACAATGAGCAGTTCTTC. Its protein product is CASSMGSSYNEQFF.

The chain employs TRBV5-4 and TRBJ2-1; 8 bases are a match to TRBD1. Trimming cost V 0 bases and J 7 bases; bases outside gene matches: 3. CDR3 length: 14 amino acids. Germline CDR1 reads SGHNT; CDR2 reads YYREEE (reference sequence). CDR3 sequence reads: CASSLVRTGNEQFF. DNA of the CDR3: TGTGCCAGCAGCTTGGTTCGGACAGGGAATGAGCAGTTCTTC.

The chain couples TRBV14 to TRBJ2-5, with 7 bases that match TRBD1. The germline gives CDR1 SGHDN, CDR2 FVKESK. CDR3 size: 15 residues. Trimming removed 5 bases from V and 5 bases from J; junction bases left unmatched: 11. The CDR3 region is CASSIYRGDKETQYF. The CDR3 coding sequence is TGTGCCAGCAGCATATACAGGGGAGATAAGGAGACCCAGTACTTC.

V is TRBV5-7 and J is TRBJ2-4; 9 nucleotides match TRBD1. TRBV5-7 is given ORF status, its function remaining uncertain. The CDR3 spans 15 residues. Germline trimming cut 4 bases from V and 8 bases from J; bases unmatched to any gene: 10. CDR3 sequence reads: CASSPGTGSMDIQYF. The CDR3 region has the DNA TGTGCCAGCAGCCCGGGGACAGGGTCAATGGACATTCAGTACTTC.

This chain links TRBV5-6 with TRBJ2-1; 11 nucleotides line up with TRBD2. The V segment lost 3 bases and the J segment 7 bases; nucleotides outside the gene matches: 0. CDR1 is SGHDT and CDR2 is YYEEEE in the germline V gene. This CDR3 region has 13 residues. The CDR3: CASSSSGRNEQFF. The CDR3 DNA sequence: TGTGCCAGCAGCTCTAGCGGGAGGAATGAGCAGTTCTTC.

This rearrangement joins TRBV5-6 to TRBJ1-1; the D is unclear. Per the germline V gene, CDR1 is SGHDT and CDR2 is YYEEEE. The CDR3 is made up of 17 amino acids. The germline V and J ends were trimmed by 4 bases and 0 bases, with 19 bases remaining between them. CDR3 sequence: CASSQRRSPGMNTEAFF. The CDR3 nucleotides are TGTGCCAGCAGCCAAAGAAGGAGCCCAGGCATGAACACTGAAGCTTTCTTT.

The CDR3 DNA sequence: TGTGCCAGCAGTCGACAGCCGGGAGAGCAGTACTTC. Protein product: CASSRQPGEQYF. The chain links TRBV6-5 to TRBJ2-7; D may match TRBD1 or TRBD2 (5 bases each). The V gene's germline CDR1 is MNHEY and CDR2 SVGAGI. V was pared by 5 bases and J by 7 bases, with 12 bases between. CDR3 length: 12 residues.

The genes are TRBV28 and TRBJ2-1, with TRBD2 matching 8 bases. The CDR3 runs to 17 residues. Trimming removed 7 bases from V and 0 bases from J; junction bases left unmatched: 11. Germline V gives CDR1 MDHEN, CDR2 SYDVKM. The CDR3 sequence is CASKLAGLLSSYNEQFF. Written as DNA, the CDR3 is TGTGCCAGCAAGCTAGCGGGCCTGCTGAGCTCCTACAATGAGCAGTTCTTC.

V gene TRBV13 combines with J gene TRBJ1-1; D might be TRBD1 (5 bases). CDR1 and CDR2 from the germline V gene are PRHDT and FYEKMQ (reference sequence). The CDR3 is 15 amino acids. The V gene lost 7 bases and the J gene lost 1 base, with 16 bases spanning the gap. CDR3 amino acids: CASKSQFGTNTEAFF. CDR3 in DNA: TGTGCCAGCAAGTCCCAGTTCGGGACGAACACTGAAGCTTTCTTT.

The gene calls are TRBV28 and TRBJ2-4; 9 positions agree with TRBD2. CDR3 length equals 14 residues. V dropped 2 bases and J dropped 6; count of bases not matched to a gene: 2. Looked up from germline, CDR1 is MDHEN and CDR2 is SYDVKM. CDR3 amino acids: CASSLGTSLNIQYF. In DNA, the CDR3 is TGTGCCAGCAGTTTAGGGACTAGCTTAAACATTCAGTACTTC.

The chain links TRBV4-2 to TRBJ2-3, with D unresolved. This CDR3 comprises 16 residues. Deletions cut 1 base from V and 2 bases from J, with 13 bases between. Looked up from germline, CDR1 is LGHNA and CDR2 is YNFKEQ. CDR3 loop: CASSQGPGRLTDTQYF. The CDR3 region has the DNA TGTGCCAGCAGCCAAGGCCCCGGCAGACTCACAGATACGCAGTATTTT.

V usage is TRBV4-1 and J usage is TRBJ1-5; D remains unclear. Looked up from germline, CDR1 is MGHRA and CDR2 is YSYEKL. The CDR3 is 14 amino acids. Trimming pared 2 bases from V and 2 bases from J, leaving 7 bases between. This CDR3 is CASSQPWGNQPQHF. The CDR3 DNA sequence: TGCGCCAGCAGCCAACCTTGGGGCAATCAGCCCCAGCATTTT.

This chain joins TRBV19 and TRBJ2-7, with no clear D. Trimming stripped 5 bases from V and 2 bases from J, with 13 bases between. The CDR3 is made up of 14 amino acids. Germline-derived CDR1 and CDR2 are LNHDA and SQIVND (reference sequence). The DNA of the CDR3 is TGTGCCAGTAGTCTTAAGACAAGACCCTACGAGCAGTACTTC. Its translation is CASSLKTRPYEQYF.